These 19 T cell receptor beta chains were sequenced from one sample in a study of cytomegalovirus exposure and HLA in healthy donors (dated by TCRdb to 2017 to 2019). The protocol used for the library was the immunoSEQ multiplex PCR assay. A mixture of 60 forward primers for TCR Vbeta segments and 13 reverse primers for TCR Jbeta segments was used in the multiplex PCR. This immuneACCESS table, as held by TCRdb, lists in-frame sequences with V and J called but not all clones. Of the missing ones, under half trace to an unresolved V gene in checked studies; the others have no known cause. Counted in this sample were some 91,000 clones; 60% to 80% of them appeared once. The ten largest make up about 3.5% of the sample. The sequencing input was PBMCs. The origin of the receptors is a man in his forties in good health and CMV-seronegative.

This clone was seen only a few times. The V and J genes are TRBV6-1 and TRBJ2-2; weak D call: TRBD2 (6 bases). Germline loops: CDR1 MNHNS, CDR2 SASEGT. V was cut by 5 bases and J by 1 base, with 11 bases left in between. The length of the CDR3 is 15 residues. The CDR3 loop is CASSRDSRNTGELFF. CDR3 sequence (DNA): TGTGCCAGCAGTCGGGACTCGCGGAACACCGGGGAGCTGTTTTTT.

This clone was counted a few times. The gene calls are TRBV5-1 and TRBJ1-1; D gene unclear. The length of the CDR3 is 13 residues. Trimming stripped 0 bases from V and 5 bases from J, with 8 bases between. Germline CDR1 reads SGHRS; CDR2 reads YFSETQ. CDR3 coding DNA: TGCGCCAGCAGCTTGGAGACGGGAACTGAAGCTTTCTTT. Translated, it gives CASSLETGTEAFF.

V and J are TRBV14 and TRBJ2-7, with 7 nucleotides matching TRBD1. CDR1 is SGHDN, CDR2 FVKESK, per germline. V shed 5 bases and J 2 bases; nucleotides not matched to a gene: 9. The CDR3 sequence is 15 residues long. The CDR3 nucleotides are TGTGCCAGCAGCAGTATCACAGGGGTTGCCTACGAGCAGTACTTC. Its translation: CASSSITGVAYEQYF.

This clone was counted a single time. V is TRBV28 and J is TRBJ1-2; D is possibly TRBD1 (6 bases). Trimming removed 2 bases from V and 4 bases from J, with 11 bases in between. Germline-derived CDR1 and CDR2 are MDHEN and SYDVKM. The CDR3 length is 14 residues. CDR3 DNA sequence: TGTGCCAGCAGTTTAAGGACAGCCCTCTATGGCTACACCTTC. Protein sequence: CASSLRTALYGYTF.

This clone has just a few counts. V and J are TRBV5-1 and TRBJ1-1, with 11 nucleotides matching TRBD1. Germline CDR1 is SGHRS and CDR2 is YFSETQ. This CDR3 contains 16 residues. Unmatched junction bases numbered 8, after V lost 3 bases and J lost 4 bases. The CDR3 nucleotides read TGCGCCAGCAGCTGGGACAGGGGGAACCTAATCACTGAAGCTTTCTTT. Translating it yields CASSWDRGNLITEAFF.

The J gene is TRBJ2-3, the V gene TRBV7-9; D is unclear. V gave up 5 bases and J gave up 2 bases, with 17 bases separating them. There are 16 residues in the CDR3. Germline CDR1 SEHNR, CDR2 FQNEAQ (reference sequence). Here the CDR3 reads CASSPNLRQDTDTQYF. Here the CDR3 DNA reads TGTGCCAGCAGCCCCAACCTCAGACAAGACACAGATACGCAGTATTTT.

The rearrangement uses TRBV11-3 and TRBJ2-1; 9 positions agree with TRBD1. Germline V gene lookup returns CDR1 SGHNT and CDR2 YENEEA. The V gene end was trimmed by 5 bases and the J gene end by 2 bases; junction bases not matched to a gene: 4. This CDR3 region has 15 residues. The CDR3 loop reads CASSRRQGAYNEQFF. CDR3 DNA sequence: TGTGCCAGCAGCCGAAGACAGGGGGCCTACAATGAGCAGTTCTTC.

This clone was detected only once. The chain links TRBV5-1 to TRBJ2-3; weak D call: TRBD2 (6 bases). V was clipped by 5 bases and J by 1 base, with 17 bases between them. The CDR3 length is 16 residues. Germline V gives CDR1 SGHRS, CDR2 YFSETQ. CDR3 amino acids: CASRPQQRVGTDTQYF. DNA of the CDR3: TGCGCCAGCAGACCCCAGCAGCGGGTAGGCACAGATACGCAGTATTTT.

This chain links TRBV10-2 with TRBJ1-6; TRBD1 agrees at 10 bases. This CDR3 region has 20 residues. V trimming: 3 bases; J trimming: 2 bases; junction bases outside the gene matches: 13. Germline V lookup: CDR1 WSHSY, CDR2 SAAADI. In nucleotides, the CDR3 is TGCGCCAGCAGTGATTTCTCCGGGACAGGGGCAAGCACCTATAATTCACCCCTCCACTTT. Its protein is CASSDFSGTGASTYNSPLHF.

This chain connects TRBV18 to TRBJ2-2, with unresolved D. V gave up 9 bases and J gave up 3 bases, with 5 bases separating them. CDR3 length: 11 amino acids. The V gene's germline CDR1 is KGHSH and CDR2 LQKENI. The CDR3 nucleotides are TGTGCCAGTTCCGACACCGGGGAGCTGTTTTTT. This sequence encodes CASSDTGELFF.

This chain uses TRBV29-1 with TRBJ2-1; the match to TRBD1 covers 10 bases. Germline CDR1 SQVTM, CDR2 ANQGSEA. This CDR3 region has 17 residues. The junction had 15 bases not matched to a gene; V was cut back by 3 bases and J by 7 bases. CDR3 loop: CSVDGSPGQGKLNEQFF. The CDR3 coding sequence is TGCAGCGTTGACGGGTCCCCGGGACAGGGGAAGTTGAATGAGCAGTTCTTC.

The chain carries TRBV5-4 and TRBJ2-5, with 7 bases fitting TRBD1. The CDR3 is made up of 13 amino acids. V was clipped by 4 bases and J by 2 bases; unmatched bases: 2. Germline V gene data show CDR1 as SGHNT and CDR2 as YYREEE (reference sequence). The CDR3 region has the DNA TGTGCCAGCAGCCCGGGACAGCAAGAGACCCAGTACTTC. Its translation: CASSPGQQETQYF.

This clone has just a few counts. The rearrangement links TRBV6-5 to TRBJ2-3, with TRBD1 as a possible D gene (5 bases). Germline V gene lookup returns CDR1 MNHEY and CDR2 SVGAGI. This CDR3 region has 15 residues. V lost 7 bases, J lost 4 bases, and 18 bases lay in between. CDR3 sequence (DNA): TGTGCCAGCATCCCGCAATATGGGGCCGCAGATACGCAGTATTTT. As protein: CASIPQYGAADTQYF.

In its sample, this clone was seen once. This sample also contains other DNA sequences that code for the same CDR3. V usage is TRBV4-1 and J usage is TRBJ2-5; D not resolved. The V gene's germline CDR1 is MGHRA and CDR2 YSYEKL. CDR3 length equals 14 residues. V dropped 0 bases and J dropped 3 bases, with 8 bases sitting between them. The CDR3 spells CASSQENLEETQYF. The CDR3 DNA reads TGCGCCAGCAGCCAAGAAAATTTAGAAGAGACCCAGTACTTC.

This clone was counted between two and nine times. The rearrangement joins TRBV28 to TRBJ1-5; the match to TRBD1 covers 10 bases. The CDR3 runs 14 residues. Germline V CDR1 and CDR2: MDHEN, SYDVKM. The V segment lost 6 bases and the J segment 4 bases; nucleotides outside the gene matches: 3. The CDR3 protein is CASRVGQGNQPQHF. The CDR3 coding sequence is TGTGCCAGCAGAGTGGGACAGGGGAATCAGCCCCAGCATTTT.

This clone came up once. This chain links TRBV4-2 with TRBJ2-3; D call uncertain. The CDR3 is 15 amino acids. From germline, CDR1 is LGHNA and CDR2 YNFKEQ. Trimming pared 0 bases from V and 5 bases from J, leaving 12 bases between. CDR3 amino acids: CASSQESARIDTQYF. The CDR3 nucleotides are TGTGCCAGCAGCCAAGAGTCTGCTAGGATAGATACGCAGTATTTT.

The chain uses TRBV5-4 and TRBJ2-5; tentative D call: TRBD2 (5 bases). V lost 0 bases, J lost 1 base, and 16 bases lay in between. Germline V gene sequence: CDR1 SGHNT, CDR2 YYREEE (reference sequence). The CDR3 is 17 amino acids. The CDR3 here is CASSLAGSRPTQETQYF. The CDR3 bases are TGTGCCAGCAGCTTGGCGGGGTCTCGCCCCACCCAAGAGACCCAGTACTTC.

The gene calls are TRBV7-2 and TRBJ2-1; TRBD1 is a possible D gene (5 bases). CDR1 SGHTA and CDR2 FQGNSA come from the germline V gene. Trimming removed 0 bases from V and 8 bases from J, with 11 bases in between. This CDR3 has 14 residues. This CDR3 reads CASSLAFRRDEQFF. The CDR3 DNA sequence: TGTGCCAGCAGCTTAGCTTTCCGCAGGGATGAGCAGTTCTTC.

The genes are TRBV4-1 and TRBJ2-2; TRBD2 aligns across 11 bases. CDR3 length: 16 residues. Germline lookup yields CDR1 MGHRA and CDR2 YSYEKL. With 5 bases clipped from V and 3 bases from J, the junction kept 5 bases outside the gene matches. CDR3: CASSNSGGADTGELFF. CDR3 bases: TGCGCCAGCAGCAATAGCGGGGGGGCTGACACCGGGGAGCTGTTTTTT.